These T cell receptor beta chains were read from a single sample in a study of blood T cell repertoires in COVID-19. Produced via immunoSEQ multiplex PCR; TCRdb's table is partial and in-frame only. The sample has more than 140,000 clones, about 79% seen once. Sequenced material: peripheral blood. These receptors were taken from a woman between 50 and 59 years old in a cohort sampled during active or convalescent COVID-19. Both conserved end residues are part of each CDR3. D genes are given only for firm matches. Rows give clone size only sometimes, using once, few, many, or a class for an expanded clone.

clone_size: .
v_call: TRBV25-1
d_call: .
j_call: TRBJ2-1
cdr3_aa: CASSGEGTGYNEQFF
cdr3_nt: TGTGCCAGCAGTGGGGAGGGGACAGGCTACAATGAGCAGTTCTTC

clone_size: .
v_call: TRBV10-3
d_call: .
j_call: TRBJ1-1
cdr3_aa: CAISETEPAQNTEAFF
cdr3_nt: TGTGCCATCAGTGAGACGGAGCCCGCCCAAAACACTGAAGCTTTCTTT

clone_size: .
v_call: TRBV5-5
d_call: .
j_call: TRBJ1-5
cdr3_aa: CASSFEGGNQPQHF
cdr3_nt: TGTGCCAGCAGCTTCGAGGGGGGCAATCAGCCCCAGCATTTT

clone_size: .
v_call: TRBV19
d_call: TRBD2
j_call: TRBJ2-1
cdr3_aa: CASRASGASSYNEQFF
cdr3_nt: TGTGCCAGTAGGGCTAGCGGGGCCAGCTCCTACAATGAGCAGTTCTTC

clone_size: .
v_call: TRBV7-8
d_call: .
j_call: TRBJ1-4
cdr3_aa: CASSSSGTFEGGKLFF
cdr3_nt: TGTGCCAGCAGCTCTAGTGGGACATTTGAAGGAGGAAAACTGTTTTTT

clone_size: few
v_call: TRBV6-2/TRBV6-3
d_call: .
j_call: TRBJ1-1
cdr3_aa: CASSPPLGWGGEAFF
cdr3_nt: TGTGCCAGCAGCCCCCCCCTTGGGTGGGGAGGAGAAGCTTTCTTT

clone_size: .
v_call: TRBV7-8
d_call: TRBD1
j_call: TRBJ1-2
cdr3_aa: CASSLGTGQSYGYTF
cdr3_nt: TGTGCCAGCAGCTTAGGGACAGGGCAGAGCTATGGCTACACCTTC

clone_size: .
v_call: TRBV6-5
d_call: .
j_call: TRBJ1-3
cdr3_aa: CASSYRGVRGNTIYF
cdr3_nt: TGTGCCAGCAGTTACCGGGGAGTGCGTGGAAACACCATATATTTT

clone_size: few
v_call: TRBV10-1
d_call: .
j_call: TRBJ2-3
cdr3_aa: CASSESLSGTQYF
cdr3_nt: TGCGCCAGCAGTGAGTCATTAAGTGGCACGCAGTATTTT

clone_size: .
v_call: TRBV30
d_call: TRBD1
j_call: TRBJ1-2
cdr3_aa: CAWRDDRVNYGYTF
cdr3_nt: TGTGCCTGGAGAGATGACAGGGTGAACTATGGCTACACCTTC

clone_size: .
v_call: TRBV12-3/TRBV12-4
d_call: .
j_call: TRBJ1-2
cdr3_aa: CASSTRANYGYTF
cdr3_nt: TGTGCCAGCAGTACCCGGGCTAACTATGGCTACACCTTC

clone_size: .
v_call: TRBV24-1
d_call: .
j_call: TRBJ2-2
cdr3_aa: CATSVTAGTGELFF
cdr3_nt: TGTGCCACCAGTGTTACAGCCGGAACCGGGGAGCTGTTTTTT

clone_size: few
v_call: TRBV6-5
d_call: TRBD2
j_call: TRBJ2-5
cdr3_aa: CASSVTSEKETQYF
cdr3_nt: TGTGCCAGCAGCGTTACTAGCGAAAAAGAGACCCAGTACTTC

clone_size: .
v_call: TRBV5-1
d_call: TRBD2
j_call: TRBJ2-3
cdr3_aa: CASSLGSGGRADTQYF
cdr3_nt: TGCGCCAGCAGCTTAGGGAGCGGGGGGCGTGCAGATACGCAGTATTTT

clone_size: once
v_call: TRBV25-1
d_call: .
j_call: TRBJ1-4
cdr3_aa: CASSESWAGAVEKLFF
cdr3_nt: TGTGCCAGCAGTGAATCATGGGCGGGGGCAGTCGAAAAACTGTTTTTT

clone_size: .
v_call: TRBV19
d_call: .
j_call: TRBJ1-5
cdr3_aa: CATVGGWSNQPQHF
cdr3_nt: TGTGCCACCGTCGGGGGTTGGAGCAATCAGCCCCAGCATTTT

clone_size: .
v_call: TRBV7-7
d_call: .
j_call: TRBJ2-7
cdr3_aa: CASGLWRGPRVQYF
cdr3_nt: TGTGCTAGCGGTCTTTGGAGGGGGCCCCGGGTGCAGTACTTC

clone_size: .
v_call: TRBV9
d_call: .
j_call: TRBJ2-2
cdr3_aa: CASSRNTGELFF
cdr3_nt: TGTGCCAGCAGCCGGAACACCGGGGAGCTGTTTTTT

clone_size: .
v_call: TRBV7-3
d_call: TRBD1
j_call: TRBJ1-6
cdr3_aa: CASSSTGRNSPLHF
cdr3_nt: TGTGCCAGCAGCTCGACAGGGAGGAATTCACCCCTCCACTTT

clone_size: .
v_call: TRBV29-1
d_call: TRBD1
j_call: TRBJ2-7
cdr3_aa: CSVLGQDSYEQYF
cdr3_nt: TGCAGCGTTCTGGGACAGGACTCCTACGAGCAGTACTTC

clone_size: .
v_call: TRBV19
d_call: TRBD1
j_call: TRBJ2-7
cdr3_aa: CASSTGTASYEQYF
cdr3_nt: TGTGCCAGTAGCACCGGGACAGCTTCCTACGAGCAGTACTTC

clone_size: .
v_call: TRBV9
d_call: TRBD1
j_call: TRBJ1-4
cdr3_aa: CASSKTGTVNEKLFF
cdr3_nt: TGTGCCAGCAGTAAGACCGGGACAGTTAATGAAAAACTGTTTTTT

clone_size: .
v_call: TRBV6-1
d_call: TRBD1
j_call: TRBJ1-5
cdr3_aa: CASSEAHRGQPQHF
cdr3_nt: TGTGCCAGCAGTGAAGCCCACAGGGGACAGCCCCAGCATTTT

clone_size: .
v_call: TRBV7-8
d_call: TRBD1
j_call: TRBJ1-5
cdr3_aa: CASSSSPGQSQHF
cdr3_nt: TGTGCCAGCAGCTCTAGCCCGGGACAGTCCCAGCATTTT

clone_size: .
v_call: TRBV14
d_call: .
j_call: TRBJ2-2
cdr3_aa: CASSLRQEVVGTGELFF
cdr3_nt: TGTGCCAGCAGCCTAAGACAGGAGGTGGTTGGAACCGGGGAGCTGTTTTTT

clone_size: once
v_call: TRBV19
d_call: TRBD1
j_call: TRBJ2-7
cdr3_aa: CASSHPGQGAGEQYF
cdr3_nt: TGTGCCAGTAGCCACCCGGGGCAGGGGGCTGGAGAGCAGTACTTC

clone_size: .
v_call: TRBV12-3/TRBV12-4
d_call: .
j_call: TRBJ1-1
cdr3_aa: CASSSQGNTEAFF
cdr3_nt: TGTGCCAGCAGCTCACAGGGGAACACTGAAGCTTTCTTT

clone_size: .
v_call: TRBV24-1
d_call: .
j_call: TRBJ1-5
cdr3_aa: CATSGGTGVSQPQHF
cdr3_nt: TGTGCCACCAGTGGGGGAACCGGGGTCAGTCAGCCCCAGCATTTT

clone_size: .
v_call: TRBV27
d_call: .
j_call: TRBJ2-1
cdr3_aa: CASSLGRGGFNEQFF
cdr3_nt: TGTGCCAGCAGTTTGGGGAGGGGGGGCTTCAATGAGCAGTTCTTC

clone_size: .
v_call: TRBV5-6
d_call: .
j_call: TRBJ2-7
cdr3_aa: CASSLGRLSYEQYF
cdr3_nt: TGTGCCAGCAGCTTGGGCAGGCTATCCTACGAGCAGTACTTC

clone_size: .
v_call: TRBV7-9
d_call: .
j_call: TRBJ1-4
cdr3_aa: CASSLGGYRDEKLFF
cdr3_nt: TGTGCCAGCAGCTTAGGAGGGTATCGCGATGAAAAACTGTTTTTT

clone_size: .
v_call: TRBV14
d_call: TRBD2
j_call: TRBJ2-2
cdr3_aa: CASSQTSGGPYGELFF
cdr3_nt: TGTGCCAGCAGCCAGACTAGCGGGGGGCCCTATGGGGAGCTGTTTTTT

clone_size: .
v_call: TRBV9
d_call: TRBD1
j_call: TRBJ1-2
cdr3_aa: CASSVVGTGAFGYTF
cdr3_nt: TGTGCCAGCAGCGTAGTCGGAACAGGGGCCTTCGGCTACACCTTC

clone_size: .
v_call: TRBV4-3
d_call: .
j_call: TRBJ2-7
cdr3_aa: CASSQDSTGGDEQYF
cdr3_nt: TGCGCCAGCAGCCAAGATAGTACAGGGGGGGACGAGCAGTACTTC

clone_size: .
v_call: TRBV7-9
d_call: .
j_call: TRBJ1-1
cdr3_aa: CASGQETSNTEAFF
cdr3_nt: TGTGCCAGCGGCCAAGAAACCTCGAACACTGAAGCTTTCTTT

clone_size: .
v_call: TRBV21-1
d_call: .
j_call: TRBJ1-6
cdr3_aa: CASSLPGGNGSPLHF
cdr3_nt: TGTGCCAGCAGTTTACCGGGAGGGAATGGATCACCCCTCCACTTT

clone_size: .
v_call: TRBV3-1/TRBV3-2
d_call: .
j_call: TRBJ1-2
cdr3_aa: CASSQVSQGFNYGYTF
cdr3_nt: TGTGCCAGCAGCCAAGTATCTCAGGGTTTTAACTATGGCTACACCTTC

clone_size: .
v_call: TRBV7-3
d_call: .
j_call: TRBJ1-6
cdr3_aa: CASRETGHNSPLHF
cdr3_nt: TGTGCCAGCAGAGAGACAGGCCATAATTCACCCCTCCACTTT

clone_size: .
v_call: TRBV18
d_call: .
j_call: TRBJ2-2
cdr3_aa: CASSRIPGGTIGELFF
cdr3_nt: TGTGCCAGCTCCCGGATCCCTGGCGGGACGATCGGGGAGCTGTTTTTT

clone_size: few
v_call: TRBV2
d_call: TRBD1
j_call: TRBJ1-4
cdr3_aa: CASSESGQRNEKLFF
cdr3_nt: TGTGCCAGCAGTGAATCGGGACAGAGAAATGAAAAACTGTTTTTT

clone_size: once
v_call: TRBV27
d_call: .
j_call: TRBJ2-7
cdr3_aa: CASSSPGAWQYF
cdr3_nt: TGTGCCAGCAGCTCCCCTGGGGCGTGGCAGTACTTC

clone_size: .
v_call: TRBV3-1/TRBV3-2
d_call: .
j_call: TRBJ2-7
cdr3_aa: CASSHTQGIEQYF
cdr3_nt: TGTGCCAGCAGCCATACGCAGGGTATAGAGCAGTACTTC

clone_size: .
v_call: TRBV10-1
d_call: TRBD1
j_call: TRBJ1-1
cdr3_aa: CASSIRTGWGTEAFF
cdr3_nt: TGCGCCAGCAGCATCCGGACAGGGTGGGGCACTGAAGCTTTCTTT

clone_size: once
v_call: TRBV5-1
d_call: .
j_call: TRBJ2-5
cdr3_aa: CASSLGAGSIQETQYF
cdr3_nt: TGCGCCAGCAGCCTGGGGGCCGGCTCCATCCAAGAGACCCAGTACTTC

clone_size: .
v_call: TRBV13
d_call: TRBD2
j_call: TRBJ2-1
cdr3_aa: CASSDHPPGLAGSYNEQFF
cdr3_nt: TGTGCCAGCAGCGACCACCCCCCGGGACTAGCGGGGTCCTACAATGAGCAGTTCTTC

clone_size: .
v_call: TRBV5-1
d_call: .
j_call: TRBJ2-4
cdr3_aa: CASRFAGDKNIQYF
cdr3_nt: TGCGCCAGCAGGTTCGCAGGGGATAAAAACATTCAGTACTTC